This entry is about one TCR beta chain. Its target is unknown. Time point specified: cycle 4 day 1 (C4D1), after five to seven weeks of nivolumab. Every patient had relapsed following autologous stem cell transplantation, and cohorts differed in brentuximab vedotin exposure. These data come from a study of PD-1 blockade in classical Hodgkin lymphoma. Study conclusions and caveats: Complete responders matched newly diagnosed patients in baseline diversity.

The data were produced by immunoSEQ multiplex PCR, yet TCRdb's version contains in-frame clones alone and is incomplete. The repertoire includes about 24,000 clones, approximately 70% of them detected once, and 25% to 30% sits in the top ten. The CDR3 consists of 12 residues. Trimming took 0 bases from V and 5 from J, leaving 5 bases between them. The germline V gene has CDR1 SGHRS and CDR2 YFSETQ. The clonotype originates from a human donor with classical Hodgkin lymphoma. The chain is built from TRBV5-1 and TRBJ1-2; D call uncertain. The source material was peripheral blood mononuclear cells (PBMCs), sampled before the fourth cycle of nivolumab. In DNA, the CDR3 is TGCGCCAGCAGCTTGGAGGGATATGGCTACACCTTC. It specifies CASSLEGYGYTF. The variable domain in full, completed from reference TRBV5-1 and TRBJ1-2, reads KAGVTQTPRYLIKTRGQQVTLSCSPISGHRSVSWYQQTPGQGLQFLFEYFSETQRNKGNFPGRFSGRQFSNSRSEMNVSTLELGDSALYLCASSLEGYGYTFGSGTRLTVV.